This entry features one T cell receptor beta chain sequence. The CDR3 sequence is 14 residues long. The germline V and J ends were trimmed by 5 bases and 8 bases, with 13 bases remaining between them. Per the germline V gene, CDR1 is MRHNA and CDR2 is SNTAGT. The data originate from a study of regulatory T cells in long-lasting Graves disease. Time point denoted: persistent/refractory GD, antithyroid drugs over 5 years with positive TRAb. With RNA extracted from PBMCs as input, the TCR library was made. To make TCR beta libraries, researchers used iRepertoire HTBI primers and Arm-PCR of CDR3 regions. TCRdb reanalysed the multiplex PCR reads using MiXCR and keeps one entry per CDR3 protein. The repertoire holds approximately 690,000 distinct CDR3 sequences, with about 30% as singletons.

This chain joins TRBV6-4 and TRBJ1-6; D remains unclear. The source material was peripheral blood mononuclear cells (PBMCs), sampled when the disease was refractory, from a patient treated with antithyroid drugs. This TCR was sampled from a female donor with Graves disease. In nucleotides, the CDR3 is TGTGCCAGCAGTCCGGGCCAGAGTGATTCACCCCTCCACTTT. The encoded protein is CASSPGQSDSPLHF.